The rows below give T cell receptor beta chains drawn from one sample of a study of T cells after yellow fever vaccination. TCRdb re-analysed the 5' RACE reads in MiXCR, keeping a single row per CDR3 protein. The sample contains about 340,000 distinct CDR3 sequences, about 4% of which appear only once. The sample was PBMCs, taken 5 days after the yellow fever booster vaccination. The receptor set was obtained from a man aged 18 to 29 who received the YFV17D yellow fever vaccine. Both conserved end residues are part of each CDR3. A D gene is named only where the DNA matches it firmly. The size entry is marked missing in some rows and otherwise reads once, few, many or a size class.

NA	NA	17	TRBJ2-1	TRBV14	TGTGCCAGCAGCCAAGATATAGGTTTCGGCTCCTACAATGAGCAGTTCTTC	CASSQDIGFGSYNEQFF
many	TRBD2	15	TRBJ2-3	TRBV5-1	TGCGCCAGCAGCCTCCTAGGTGGGGAGGGGGATACGCAGTATTTT	CASSLLGGEGDTQYF
NA	NA	13	TRBJ1-1	TRBV7-6	TGTGCCAGCAGCTCCGGACAGCTTTCGGAAGCTTTCTTT	CASSSGQLSEAFF
many	TRBD1	15	TRBJ2-1	TRBV9	TGTGCCAGCAGCGCGACCGGGACAGGGTACAATGAGCAGTTCTTC	CASSATGTGYNEQFF
few	NA	14	TRBJ1-2	TRBV15	TGTGCCACCAGCAGAGCCCCCGTCCCCTATGGCTACACCTTC	CATSRAPVPYGYTF
few	TRBD2	15	TRBJ2-2	TRBV6-5	TGTGCCAGCAGTCCCCCATGGACTAGTACCGGGGAGCTGTTTTTT	CASSPPWTSTGELFF
NA	NA	15	TRBJ2-1	TRBV10-3	TGTGCCATCAGTGACCACGGGGGGCTCGTACATGAGCAGTTCTTC	CAISDHGGLVHEQFF
NA	NA	13	TRBJ1-1	TRBV7-9	TGTGCCAGCAGCTTAGGGACAGCGGATGAAGCTTTCTTT	CASSLGTADEAFF
few	NA	15	TRBJ1-1	TRBV7-2	TGTGCCAGCAGCTTGGAGGGGACTTGGAATACTGAAGCTTTCTTT	CASSLEGTWNTEAFF
NA	NA	15	TRBJ1-6	TRBV5-1	TGCGCCAGCAGCTTTACGAGGGAGCTGAATTCACCCCTCCACTTT	CASSFTRELNSPLHF
many	NA	12	TRBJ1-2	TRBV29-1	TGCAGCGCGAGAACAGAGACCTATGGCTACACCTTC	CSARTETYGYTF
many	NA	14	TRBJ2-3	TRBV4-3	TGCGCCAGCAGCCAAGCGGGGGGCCTCGATACGCAGTATTTT	CASSQAGGLDTQYF
many	NA	14	TRBJ2-3	TRBV7-8	TGTGCCAGCAGCTTAGCAGGGACGGAGAGGCCTCAGTATTTT	CASSLAGTERPQYF
many	NA	15	TRBJ1-1	TRBV7-6	TGTGCCAGCAGCTTGAGGGGGGCTGTGAACACTGAAGCTTTCTTT	CASSLRGAVNTEAFF
few	TRBD2	18	TRBJ2-6	TRBV4-3	TGCGCCAGCAACCAAGGGACTAGCGGGGTCTCTGGGGCCAACGTCCTGACTTTC	CASNQGTSGVSGANVLTF
many	NA	16	TRBJ2-5	TRBV4-1	TGCGCCAGCAAACCTCTCTGGGGCAGGGTAGAAGAGACCCAGTACTTC	CASKPLWGRVEETQYF
few	NA	14	TRBJ2-2	TRBV7-8	TGTGCCAGCTCCACCTCCCCTTCGGCCGGGGAGCTGTTTTTT	CASSTSPSAGELFF
few	NA	15	TRBJ1-6	TRBV4-2	TGTGCCAGCAGCCAAGATATCAGAGAGAATTCACCCCTCCACTTT	CASSQDIRENSPLHF
few	NA	11	TRBJ2-3	TRBV7-2	TGTGCCAGCAGCTTAGTGTATACGCAGTATTTT	CASSLVYTQYF
NA	NA	17	TRBJ1-1	TRBV7-2	TGTGCCAGCAGCCCCGGAGGGATTTCAAGAGGGAACACTGAAGCTTTCTTT	CASSPGGISRGNTEAFF
NA	TRBD1	14	TRBJ1-1	TRBV5-6	TGTGCCAGCAGCTTTAGAACAGGGGTCACTGAAGCTTTCTTT	CASSFRTGVTEAFF
NA	TRBD1	13	TRBJ1-1	TRBV3-1	TGTGCCAGCAGTGGACAGGGTTTAACTGAAGCTTTCTTT	CASSGQGLTEAFF
few	TRBD1	17	TRBJ1-2	TRBV4-3	TGCGCCAGCAGCCAAGATTCAGGACAGGCCGGACACTATGGCTACACCTTC	CASSQDSGQAGHYGYTF
few	NA	15	TRBJ1-1	TRBV7-2	TGTGCCAGCAGCTTAGACTACAGGATGAACACTGAAGCTTTCTTT	CASSLDYRMNTEAFF
NA	TRBD1	17	TRBJ1-2	TRBV4-3	TGCGCCAGCAGCCAAGATGGATGGGACAGGGGGACGAATGGCTACACCTTC	CASSQDGWDRGTNGYTF
NA	NA	14	TRBJ1-4	TRBV5-1	TGCGCCAGCAGCGGAGGGGAGGGCGATGAAAAACTGTTTTTT	CASSGGEGDEKLFF
few	NA	19	TRBJ1-4	TRBV4-1	TGCGCCAGCAGCCATTCGAGGGACGGACACGGAACAACTAATGAAAAACTGTTTTTT	CASSHSRDGHGTTNEKLFF
NA	NA	16	TRBJ1-2	TRBV19	TGTGCCAGTACGACACAAGGACTTATGGGCCAGTATGGCTACACCTTC	CASTTQGLMGQYGYTF
NA	TRBD2	17	TRBJ2-7	TRBV5-4	TGTGCCAGCAGGGTAGCGGGGGGAAGCTACGGCGAATACGAGCAGTACTTC	CASRVAGGSYGEYEQYF
few	TRBD1	13	TRBJ1-2	TRBV15	TGTGCCACCGGGACGGACAGGGGCTATGGCTACACCTTC	CATGTDRGYGYTF
NA	NA	16	TRBJ1-1	TRBV6-6	TGTGCCAGCATCCCTTTGAGCTGGGGGGGGGGCACTGAAGCTTTCTTT	CASIPLSWGGGTEAFF
NA	NA	16	TRBJ1-1	TRBV10-1	TGCGCCAGCAGTGATTCCCCGGGACTTGAGAACACTGAAGCTTTCTTT	CASSDSPGLENTEAFF
NA	NA	14	TRBJ2-3	TRBV4-1	TGCGCCAGCAGCCAAGTTGCGGGGATGGATACGCAGTATTTT	CASSQVAGMDTQYF
few	TRBD1	16	TRBJ1-3	TRBV5-1	TGCGCCAGCAGCCCGGGACAGGGTATCTCTGGAAACACCATATATTTT	CASSPGQGISGNTIYF
NA	NA	15	TRBJ2-5	TRBV7-2	TGTGCCAGCAGCTTATATCGGCAGGAAGGAGAGACCCAGTACTTC	CASSLYRQEGETQYF
NA	TRBD2	16	TRBJ2-1	TRBV20-1	TGCAGTGCTACCACGACTAGCGGGGGGCTCCGCCATGAGCAGTTCTTC	CSATTTSGGLRHEQFF
many	NA	14	TRBJ2-1	TRBV7-2	TGTGCCAGCAGCCACTCGGGGATTTACAATGAGCAGTTCTTC	CASSHSGIYNEQFF
few	NA	15	TRBJ1-3	TRBV2	TGTGCCAGCAGGCGAGGACAGATCTCTGGAAACACCATATATTTT	CASRRGQISGNTIYF